This T cell receptor beta chain was identified in a study of blood T cell repertoires in COVID-19. The method was immunoSEQ multiplex PCR; TCRdb's version includes in-frame clones alone and lacks a portion of them. The sample holds about 100,000 clones, roughly 84% seen once. The ends lost 4 bases at V and 1 base at J; junction bases unmatched: 13. CDR1 and CDR2 (germline): SGHRS, YFSETQ. The CDR3 is made up of 20 amino acids. J is TRBJ2-3 and V is TRBV5-1, with 15 bases identical to TRBD2. The sequenced sample was peripheral blood. The TCR sequence derives from a man younger than 40 in a cohort sampled during active COVID-19. This CDR3 is CASSPPGTSGGLGGTDTQYF. The CDR3 nucleotides read TGCGCCAGCAGCCCACCCGGGACTAGCGGGGGGTTAGGTGGCACAGATACGCAGTATTTT.